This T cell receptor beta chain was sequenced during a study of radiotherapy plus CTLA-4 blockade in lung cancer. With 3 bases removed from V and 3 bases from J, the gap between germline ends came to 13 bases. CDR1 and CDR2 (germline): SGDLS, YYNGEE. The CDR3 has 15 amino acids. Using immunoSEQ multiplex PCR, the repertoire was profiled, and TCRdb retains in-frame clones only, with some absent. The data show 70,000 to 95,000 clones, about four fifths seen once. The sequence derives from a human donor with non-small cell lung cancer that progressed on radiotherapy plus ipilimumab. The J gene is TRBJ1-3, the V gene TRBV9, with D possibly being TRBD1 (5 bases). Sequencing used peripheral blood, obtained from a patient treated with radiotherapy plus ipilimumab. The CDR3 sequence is CASSAPTANGNTIYF. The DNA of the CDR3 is TGTGCCAGCAGCGCACCGACAGCGAATGGAAACACCATATATTTT.